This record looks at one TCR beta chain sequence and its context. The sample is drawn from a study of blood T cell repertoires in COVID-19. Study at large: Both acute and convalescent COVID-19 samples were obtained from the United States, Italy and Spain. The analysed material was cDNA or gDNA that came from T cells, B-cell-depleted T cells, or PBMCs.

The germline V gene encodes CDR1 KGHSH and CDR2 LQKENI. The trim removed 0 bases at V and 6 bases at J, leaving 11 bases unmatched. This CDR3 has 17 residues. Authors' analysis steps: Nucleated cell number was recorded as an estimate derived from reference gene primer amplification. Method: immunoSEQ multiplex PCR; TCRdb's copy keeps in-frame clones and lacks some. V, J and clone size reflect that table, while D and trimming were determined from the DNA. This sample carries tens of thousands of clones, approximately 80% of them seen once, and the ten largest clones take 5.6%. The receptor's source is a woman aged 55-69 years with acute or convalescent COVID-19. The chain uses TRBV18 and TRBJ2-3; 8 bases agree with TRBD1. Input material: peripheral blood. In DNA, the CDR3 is TGTGCCAGCTCACCACCGGTAATACTGGACAGGGTGGATACGCAGTATTTT. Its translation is CASSPPVILDRVDTQYF.